This T cell receptor (beta chain) was obtained from a study of graft-versus-host responses after intestinal transplantation. Sequencing was performed with immunoSEQ multiplex PCR; in TCRdb, only in-frame clones are kept and a portion is missing. The sample consists of some 14,000 clones, around 35% of them appearing once. Co-plated with 200,000 CFSE-labeled responder cells were 200,000 irradiated, violet-dye-labeled stimulator cells. A few counts support this clone. The germline gene is not matched at one end of the junction; a read error may be the cause. The CDR3 sequence is 15 residues long. Germline V gene lookup returns CDR1 WSHSY and CDR2 SAAADI.

The sequences come from alloreactive CD8+ T cells from a mixed lymphocyte reaction culture, collected before intestinal transplant. Subset given: CFSE-low proliferating T cells sorted from roughly 6-day pre-transplant mixed lymphocyte reaction (GvH or HvG direction). This TCR was sampled from a human patient who received an intestinal transplant. This chain joins TRBV10-2 and TRBJ2-3; perhaps TRBD2 as D (7 bases). The DNA of the CDR3 is TGCGCCAGCAGTGAGACTGGGGGGGGCACCGATACGCAGTATTTT. Its protein is CASSETGGGTDTQYF.